The entry that follows covers one TCR beta chain sequence. The antigen remains unidentified. CDR1 is MNHEY and CDR2 is SVGAGI in the germline V gene. The CDR3 extends over 15 amino acids. The authors prepared UMI-labeled TRB cDNA libraries by 5' RACE. TCRdb re-called the 5' RACE reads and shows each CDR3 protein once, DNA omitted. The repertoire table contains fewer than 65,000 distinct CDR3 sequences. Sorting was done in triplicate for each CD8+ T cell subset (about 300,000 cells each). This sample was included in a study of CXCR3-negative and CXCR3-positive naive CD8 T cells. Study results and limitations: Naive cells positive for CXCR3 carried more hydrophobic TRB CDR3s than CXCR3-negative ones.

This clonotype was sampled from a human donor in good health. Some clones in this sample may be carry-over from other donors' samples. Input material: naive CXCR3+ CD8+ T cells from blood. The sample's subset: CD45RO-CCR7+CD27+CD95- naive CD8+ T cells expressing CXCR3 (TNR3+). The chain employs TRBV6-5 and TRBJ2-1; TCRdb's D call of TRBD2 is untestable without DNA. CDR3 sequence reads: CASSYSSGLAGREFF.